This TCR beta chain derives from a study of blood T cells in healthy people across ages. Next came a second PCR, run for roughly 7 to 12 cycles, which used a sample-barcoded 5' primer along with a J-beta primer mix. MiXCR, run by TCRdb on the 5' RACE reads, gives a single entry per CDR3 protein. The data contain about 670,000 distinct CDR3 sequences, more than 45% of them singletons. PBMCs numbering at least 6.5 million were isolated per sample. The CDR3 is made up of 13 amino acids. V was shortened by 4 bases and J by 6 bases, with 10 bases between the two germline ends. Germline assignment: CDR1 MGHRA and CDR2 YSYEKL.

The chain is built from TRBV4-1 and TRBJ1-5; tentatively, D is TRBD1 (5 bases). The receptor's source is a woman of 80 years or more in good health. Sequenced sample: blood. In DNA form, the CDR3 reads TGCGCCAGCAGCCGGGATGGGGGTCAGCCCCAGCATTTT. This translates into CASSRDGGQPQHF.